The entry below describes one T cell receptor (beta chain). What it binds is not known. At one of its ends the junction is not consistent with the germline gene, which may arise from a read error. The entry originates in a study of cytomegalovirus exposure and HLA in healthy donors. This PCR relied on a set of 60 Vbeta primers and 13 Jbeta primers. Only in-frame clones appear in the TCRdb table, and some are missing; sequencing was by immunoSEQ multiplex PCR. The sample contains about 140,000 clones, 82% of which appear only once. Findings and limits, study-wide: Rarity marked most TCR sequences, yet some public TCRs occurred in many donors. Within a later analysis, the majority of CMV-associated TCR beta chains appeared HLA-restricted.

The germline V gene has CDR1 GTSNPN and CDR2 SVGIG (reference sequence). This CDR3 is 15 amino acids long. The sample comprised PBMCs. This TCR derives from a man between 18 and 35 years old in good health and CMV-seropositive. J is TRBJ2-5 and V is TRBV30, with D perhaps matching TRBD2 (5 bases). The CDR3 sequence: CAWSGGEGGREAQYF. The DNA for the CDR3 is TGTGCCTGGAGTGGGGGAGAGGGTGGAAGAGAGGCCCAGTACTTC.